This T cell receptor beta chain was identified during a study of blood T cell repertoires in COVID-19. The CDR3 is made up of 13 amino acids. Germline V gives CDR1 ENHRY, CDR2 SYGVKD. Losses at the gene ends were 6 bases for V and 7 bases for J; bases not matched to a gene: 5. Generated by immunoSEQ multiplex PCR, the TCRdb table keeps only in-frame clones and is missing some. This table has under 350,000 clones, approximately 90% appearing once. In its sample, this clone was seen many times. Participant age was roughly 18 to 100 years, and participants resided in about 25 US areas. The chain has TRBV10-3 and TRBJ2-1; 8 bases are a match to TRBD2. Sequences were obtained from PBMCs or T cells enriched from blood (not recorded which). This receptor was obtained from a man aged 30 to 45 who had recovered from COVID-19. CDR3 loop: CAIRGLDRNEQFF. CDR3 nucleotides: TGTGCCATCAGGGGACTAGATCGAAATGAGCAGTTCTTC.